This T cell receptor beta chain was retrieved from a study of somatic mutations in cytotoxic T cells in rheumatoid arthritis. Study-wide context: Nearly 100% purity was obtained when some V beta antibody-stained T-cell populations were flow-sorted; these included V beta1+ cells sequenced for TCRB. General observations from the study: Within 8 of 65 patients, the single biggest CD8+ clone made up more than 20% of CD8+ cells. CD8+ T cells showed clonality that did not differ significantly between patients with rheumatoid arthritis and age-matched healthy controls.

As for this clone: Its specificity is unknown.

The germline gives CDR1 SEHNR, CDR2 FQNEAQ (reference sequence). Trimming took off 3 bases at V and 6 bases at J, with 9 bases between the two ends. The CDR3 loop spans 12 amino acids. Profiling relied on immunoSEQ multiplex PCR, and the TCRdb table lists in-frame clones only, not all of them. Seen here are just under 20,000 clones, approximately 80% observed once, and the top ten hold about 10%. Using positive magnetic bead selection on an AutoMACS, CD4+ and CD8+ cells were isolated, after which their purity was checked by flow cytometry. The sequencing sample was made of CD8+ T cells sorted from blood. The J gene is TRBJ2-7, the V gene TRBV7-9; possibly TRBD1 for D (5 bases). The TCR was taken from a woman aged 45-59 years in good health. CDR3 in DNA: TGTGCCAGCAGCTTCGACAGCCCCGAGCAGTACTTC. Its translation is CASSFDSPEQYF. Together with reference TRBV7-9 and TRBJ2-7, the CDR3 gives the full variable domain: DTGVSQNPRHKITKRGQNVTFRCDPISEHNRLYWYRQTLGQGPEFLTYFQNEAQLEKSRLLSDRFSAERPKGSFSTLEIQRTEQGDSAMYLCASSFDSPEQYFGPGTRLTVT.